Presented here are 9 T cell receptor beta chains from one specimen sequenced in a study of human thymus T cells. Generated by immunoSEQ multiplex PCR, the TCRdb table keeps only in-frame clones and is missing some. The sample carries around 120,000 clones, about 94% recorded once. Thymic samples were excised during corrective heart operations. The sequencing input was thymus tissue. The receptors were sampled from a boy in the first two years of life with a congenital heart defect but otherwise immunologically healthy.

This clone has more than one count but fewer than ten. A junction end diverges from the germline sequence, so it may reflect a read error. The V gene is TRBV7-7, the J gene TRBJ1-5; no reliable D call. From germline, CDR1 is SSHAT and CDR2 FNYEAQ (reference sequence). This CDR3 contains 12 residues. The CDR3 DNA reads as TGTGCTAGCAGCCCCCGACATCAGCCCCAGCATTTT. It encodes CASSPRHQPQHF.

This chain connects TRBV7-2 to TRBJ1-2, with 11 bases matching TRBD1. V shed 5 bases, J shed 4 bases, and the junction held 9 bases outside the gene matches. Per the germline V gene, CDR1 is SGHTA and CDR2 is FQGNSA. The CDR3 is 16 residues long. CDR3 nucleotides: TGTGCCAGCAGCCGAATCGGGACAGGGGGAGGCTATGGCTACACCTTC. Translating gives CASSRIGTGGGYGYTF.

The V gene is TRBV5-6, the J gene TRBJ1-6; D unresolved. The V gene lost 3 bases and the J gene lost 2 bases, with 15 bases spanning the gap. The CDR3 is 17 residues long. Germline V gene lookup returns CDR1 SGHDT and CDR2 YYEEEE. CDR3 loop: CASSYPGTDPYNSPLHF. As DNA, the CDR3 is TGTGCCAGCAGCTACCCGGGCACCGACCCCTATAATTCACCCCTCCACTTT.

The genes are TRBV11-2 and TRBJ2-5, with 10 bases that match TRBD2. CDR1 and CDR2 from the germline V gene are SGHAT and FQNNGV. The CDR3 runs 17 residues. The ends lost 0 bases at V and 1 base at J; junction bases unmatched: 5. CDR3 in amino acids: CASSLDRASGGQETQYF. CDR3 nucleotide sequence: TGTGCCAGCAGCTTAGATCGGGCTAGCGGGGGCCAAGAGACCCAGTACTTC.

The chain is built from TRBV5-4 and TRBJ2-1; TRBD2 aligns across 15 bases. With 4 bases clipped from V and 4 bases from J, the junction kept 12 bases outside the gene matches. The CDR3 is made up of 19 amino acids. The germline CDR1 and CDR2 sequences are SGHNT and YYREEE (reference sequence). The CDR3 loop reads CASSRGLAGGAPRYNEQFF. For the CDR3, the DNA is TGTGCCAGCAGCCGAGGACTAGCGGGGGGGGCTCCCCGATACAATGAGCAGTTCTTC. The whole variable domain, remainder taken from reference TRBV5-4 and TRBJ2-1, is ETGVTQSPTHLIKTRGQQVTLRCSSQSGHNTVSWYQQALGQGPQFIFQYYREEENGRGNFPPRFSGLQFPNYSSELNVNALELDDSALYLCASSRGLAGGAPRYNEQFFGPGTRLTVL.

The chain links TRBV27 to TRBJ2-3; no definite D call. The germline V gene has CDR1 MNHEY and CDR2 SMNVEV (reference sequence). V was pared by 5 bases and J by 10 bases, with 19 bases between. The CDR3 is made up of 14 amino acids. CDR3 nucleotide sequence: TGTGCCAGCAGTCAGGAGTATAGAAGTAATGCGCAGTATTTT. Its protein is CASSQEYRSNAQYF.

This clone appeared a few times. The chain uses TRBV5-8 and TRBJ2-7, with TRBD2 matching 7 bases. V lost 6 bases and J lost 4; bases outside the gene matches: 10. Germline V gene lookup returns CDR1 SGHTS and CDR2 YDEGEE. The length of the CDR3 is 14 residues. CDR3 residues: CASNAAGERYEQYF. CDR3 in DNA: TGTGCCAGCAATGCGGCGGGGGAGAGGTACGAGCAGTACTTC.

The V and J genes are TRBV19 and TRBJ2-4; D may be TRBD2 (6 bases). CDR3 length: 19 residues. Trimming stripped 5 bases from V and 1 base from J, with 24 bases between. CDR1 is LNHDA and CDR2 is SQIVND in the germline V gene (reference sequence). CDR3 DNA sequence: TGTGCCAGTAGTGCCCCCGCCAAGGAGGGGATTGTGGCCAAAAACATTCAGTACTTC. Its protein product is CASSAPAKEGIVAKNIQYF.

The rearrangement links TRBV10-3 to TRBJ1-6, with D possibly TRBD1 on 5 matching bases. Trimming cost V 0 bases and J 8 bases, with 14 bases left between them. Per germline, CDR1 ENHRY and CDR2 SYGVKD. This CDR3 comprises 16 residues. This chain's CDR3 is CAISESMGQLHSPLHF. CDR3 DNA sequence: TGTGCCATCAGTGAGTCTATGGGGCAGCTTCATTCACCCCTCCACTTT.